Below, one T cell receptor (beta chain) is given with its context. This clonotype was recorded at least ten times. Its antigen is unknown. Base-call qualities are not available, and no considerably larger clone is one nucleotide away. Reading the germline V gene gives CDR1 ENHRY and CDR2 SYGVKD. Compared with germline, V lacks 1 base and J lacks 0 bases; bases without a gene match: 7. The CDR3, from cysteine to phenylalanine, totals 19 residues. The CDR3 DNA has 57 bases and is translated from base 1. The run used an Illumina HiSeq 1500. TCRdb itself trimmed the public reads at Q25 with fastp, ran MiXCR and retained productive beta chains. Merged by CDR3 protein, the rows form single entries marked with the most common genes and DNA. A total of over 200,000 distinct CDR3 sequences appear in this sample, roughly 15% of them only once. Around 8.1% of the sample is held by the ten biggest clonotypes. The data were obtained in a study of T cell repertoires in cytomegalovirus infection (dated by TCRdb to about 2019). General notes on the study: The HLA type of each donor mattered for the analysis, because public TCR beta signatures pointed to carriage of CMV infection along with the matching HLA type. What the authors observed across the whole study: The ex vivo response was dominated by HLA-C-restricted CMV-specific TCR beta clonotypes, which also provided the single most frequent clonotype in two of eight donors. Carriers of CMV infection plus the relevant HLA type were discriminated by the cumulative frequency of public TCR beta family members in the study cohort and in an independent approximately 400-donor cohort.

The sequenced material came from PBMCs. This TCR was recovered from a human donor in good health (CMV status not recorded). Some clones in this sample may be carry-over from other donors' samples. This chain joins TRBV10-3 to TRBJ2-6; TRBD1 fits 9 bases in the junction. CDR3 sequence: CAISEFPGQGDSGANVLTF. The DNA sequence follows: TGTGCCATCAGTGAGTTTCCGGGACAGGGAGACTCTGGGGCCAACGTCCTGACTTTC.